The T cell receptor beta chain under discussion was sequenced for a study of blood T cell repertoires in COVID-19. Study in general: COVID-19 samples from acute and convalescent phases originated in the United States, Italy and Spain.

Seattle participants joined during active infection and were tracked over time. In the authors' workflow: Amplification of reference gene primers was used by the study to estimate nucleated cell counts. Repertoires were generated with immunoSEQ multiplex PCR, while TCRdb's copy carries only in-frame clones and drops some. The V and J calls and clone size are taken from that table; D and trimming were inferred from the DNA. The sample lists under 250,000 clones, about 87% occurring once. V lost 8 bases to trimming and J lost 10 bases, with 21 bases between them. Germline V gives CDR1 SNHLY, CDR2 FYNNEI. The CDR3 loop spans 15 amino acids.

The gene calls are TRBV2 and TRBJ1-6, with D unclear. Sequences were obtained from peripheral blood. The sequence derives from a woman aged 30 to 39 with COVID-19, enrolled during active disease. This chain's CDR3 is CASCCLAVLWSPLHF. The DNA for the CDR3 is TGTGCCAGCTGCTGCTTGGCGGTACTTTGGTCACCCCTCCACTTT.